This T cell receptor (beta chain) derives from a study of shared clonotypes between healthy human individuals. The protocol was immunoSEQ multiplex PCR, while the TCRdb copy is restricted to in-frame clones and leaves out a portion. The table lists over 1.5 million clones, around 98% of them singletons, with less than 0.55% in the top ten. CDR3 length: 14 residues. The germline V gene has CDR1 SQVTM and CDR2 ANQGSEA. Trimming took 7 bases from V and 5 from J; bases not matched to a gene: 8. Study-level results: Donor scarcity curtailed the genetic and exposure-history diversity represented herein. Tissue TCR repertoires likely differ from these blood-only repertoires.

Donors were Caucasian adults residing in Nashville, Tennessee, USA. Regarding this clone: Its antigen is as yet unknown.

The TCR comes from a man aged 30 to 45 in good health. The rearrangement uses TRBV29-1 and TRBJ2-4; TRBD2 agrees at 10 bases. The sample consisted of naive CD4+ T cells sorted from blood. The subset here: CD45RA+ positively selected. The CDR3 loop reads CSANLAGVENIQYF. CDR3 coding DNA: TGCAGCGCTAATCTAGCGGGAGTGGAAAACATTCAGTACTTC.